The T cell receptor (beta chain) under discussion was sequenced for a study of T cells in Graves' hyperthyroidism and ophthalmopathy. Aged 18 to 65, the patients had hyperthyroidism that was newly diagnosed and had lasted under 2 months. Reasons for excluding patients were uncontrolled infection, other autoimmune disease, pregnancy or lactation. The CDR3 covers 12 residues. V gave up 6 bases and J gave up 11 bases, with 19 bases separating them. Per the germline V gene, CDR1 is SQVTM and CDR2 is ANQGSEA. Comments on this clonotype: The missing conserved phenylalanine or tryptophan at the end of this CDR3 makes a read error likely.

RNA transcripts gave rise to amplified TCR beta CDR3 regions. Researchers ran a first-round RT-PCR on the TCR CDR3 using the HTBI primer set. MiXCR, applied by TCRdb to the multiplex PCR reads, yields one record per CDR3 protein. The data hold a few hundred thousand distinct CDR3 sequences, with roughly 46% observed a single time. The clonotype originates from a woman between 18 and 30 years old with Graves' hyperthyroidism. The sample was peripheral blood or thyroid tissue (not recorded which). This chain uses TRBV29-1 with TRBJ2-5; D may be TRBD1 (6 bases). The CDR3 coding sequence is TGCAGCGTGGCGTGGGACACAGATACGCAGTACTCC. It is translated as CSVAWDTDTQYS.